This T cell receptor (beta chain) was documented in a study of T cells after yellow fever vaccination. General observations from the study: Peak timing came faster in the weaker secondary response, day 5 versus 15. Contaminating bulk clonotypes could be abundant in FACS-sorted repertoires. Re-detected after boosting: most primary clones, almost 98% of CD4 and around 86% of CD8.

This clonotype came up a few times. Its specificity is unknown. MiXCR, applied by TCRdb to the 5' RACE reads, yields one record per CDR3 protein. The sample yields 620,000 or so distinct CDR3 sequences, 9% to 15% seen once. Trimming left V 7 bases short and J 2 bases short, with 18 bases between. Germline values: CDR1 MNHNS, CDR2 SASEGT. The CDR3 loop spans 16 amino acids. This clonotype was sampled from a man aged 25 to 45 who received the YFV17D yellow fever vaccine. The V and J genes are TRBV6-1 and TRBJ2-4; no clear D. This specimen was PBMCs, taken on the day of the yellow fever booster vaccination. The CDR3 coding sequence is TGTGCCAGCACCGAATCCTCCTACACATCCAAAAACATTCAGTACTTC. Protein sequence: CASTESSYTSKNIQYF.